This TCR beta chain was captured in a study of cytomegalovirus exposure and HLA in healthy donors. With 60 Vbeta and 13 Jbeta primers, the PCR was carried out. TCRdb keeps only in-frame clones here, not all; method: immunoSEQ multiplex PCR. The table includes about 150,000 clones, about 76% detected once. The CDR3 covers 16 residues. Germline V gene data show CDR1 as SGDLS and CDR2 as YYNGEE. The V and J ends lost 2 bases and 2 bases, in that order; junction bases with no gene match: 6. The sample comprised PBMCs. This sequence was found in a male donor in good health and CMV-seronegative. The rearrangement uses TRBV9 and TRBJ2-5, with 10 positions matching TRBD2. CDR3 sequence: CASSVSGRAGQETQYF. The DNA for the CDR3 is TGTGCCAGCAGCGTGAGCGGGAGGGCGGGGCAAGAGACCCAGTACTTC.